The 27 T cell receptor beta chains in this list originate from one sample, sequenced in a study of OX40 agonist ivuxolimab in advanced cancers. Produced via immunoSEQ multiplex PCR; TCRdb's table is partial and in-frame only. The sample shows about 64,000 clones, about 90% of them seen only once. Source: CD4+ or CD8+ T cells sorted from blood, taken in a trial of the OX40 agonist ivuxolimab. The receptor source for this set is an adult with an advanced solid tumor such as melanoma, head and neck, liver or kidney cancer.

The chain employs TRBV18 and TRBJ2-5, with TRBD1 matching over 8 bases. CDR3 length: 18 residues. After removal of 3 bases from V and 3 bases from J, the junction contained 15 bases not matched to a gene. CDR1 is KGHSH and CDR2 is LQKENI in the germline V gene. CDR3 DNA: TGTGCCAGCTCACCCCCCTGGACAGGGCCCAAGGGTGAAGAGACCCAGTACTTC. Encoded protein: CASSPPWTGPKGEETQYF. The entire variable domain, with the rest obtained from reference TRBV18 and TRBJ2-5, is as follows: NAGVMQNPRHLVRRRGQEARLRCSPMKGHSHVYWYRQLPEEGLKFMVYLQKENIIDESGMPKERFSAEFPKEGPSILRIQQVVRGDSAAYFCASSPPWTGPKGEETQYFGPGTRLLVL.

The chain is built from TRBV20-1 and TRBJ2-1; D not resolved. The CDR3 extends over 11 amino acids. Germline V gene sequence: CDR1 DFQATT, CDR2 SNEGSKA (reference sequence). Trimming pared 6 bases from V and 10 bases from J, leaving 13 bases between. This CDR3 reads CSAVLGYEQFF. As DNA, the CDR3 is TGCAGTGCAGTGTTAGGGTACGAGCAGTTCTTC.

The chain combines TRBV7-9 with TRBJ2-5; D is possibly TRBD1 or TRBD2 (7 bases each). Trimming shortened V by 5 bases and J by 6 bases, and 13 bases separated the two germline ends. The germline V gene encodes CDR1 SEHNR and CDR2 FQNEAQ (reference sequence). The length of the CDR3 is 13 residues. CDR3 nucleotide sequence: TGTGCCAGCAGCCCCCAGGGGGGGAAGACCCAGTACTTC. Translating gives CASSPQGGKTQYF.

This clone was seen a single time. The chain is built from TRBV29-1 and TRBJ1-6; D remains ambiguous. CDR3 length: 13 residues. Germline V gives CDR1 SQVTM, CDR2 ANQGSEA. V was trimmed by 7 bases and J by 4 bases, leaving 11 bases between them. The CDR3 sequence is CSGTGLYNSPLHF. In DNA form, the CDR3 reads TGCAGCGGTACCGGGCTTTATAATTCACCCCTCCACTTT.

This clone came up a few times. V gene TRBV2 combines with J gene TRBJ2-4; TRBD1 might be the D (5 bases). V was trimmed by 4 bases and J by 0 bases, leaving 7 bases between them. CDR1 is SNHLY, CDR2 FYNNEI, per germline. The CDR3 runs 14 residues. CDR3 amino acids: CASSVGVAKNIQYF. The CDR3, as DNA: TGTGCCAGCAGTGTAGGGGTAGCCAAAAACATTCAGTACTTC.

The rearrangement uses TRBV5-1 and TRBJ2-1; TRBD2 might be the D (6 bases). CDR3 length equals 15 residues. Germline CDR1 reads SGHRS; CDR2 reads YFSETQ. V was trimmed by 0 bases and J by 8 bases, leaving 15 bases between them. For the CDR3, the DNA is TGCGCCAGCAGCTTGGAATGGGACTTTGACGATGAGCAGTTCTTC. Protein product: CASSLEWDFDDEQFF. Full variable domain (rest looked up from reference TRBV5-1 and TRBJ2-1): KAGVTQTPRYLIKTRGQQVTLSCSPISGHRSVSWYQQTPGQGLQFLFEYFSETQRNKGNFPGRFSGRQFSNSRSEMNVSTLELGDSALYLCASSLEWDFDDEQFFGPGTRLTVL.

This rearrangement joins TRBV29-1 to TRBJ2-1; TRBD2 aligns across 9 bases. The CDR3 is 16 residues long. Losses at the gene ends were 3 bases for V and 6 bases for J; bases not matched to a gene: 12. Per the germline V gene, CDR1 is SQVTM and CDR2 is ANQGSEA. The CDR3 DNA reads TGCAGCGTTGAGGACGCGGGAGGGCCGAGGGGCAATGAGCAGTTCTTC. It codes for CSVEDAGGPRGNEQFF.

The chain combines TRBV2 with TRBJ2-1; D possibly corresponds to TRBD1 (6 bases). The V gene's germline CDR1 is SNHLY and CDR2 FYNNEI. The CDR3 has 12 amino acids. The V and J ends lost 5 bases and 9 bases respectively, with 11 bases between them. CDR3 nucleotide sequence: TGTGCCAGCAGTTGGGACATTTTTGAGCAGTTCTTC. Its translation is CASSWDIFEQFF. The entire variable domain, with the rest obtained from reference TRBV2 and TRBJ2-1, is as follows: EPEVTQTPSHQVTQMGQEVILRCVPISNHLYFYWYRQILGQKVEFLVSFYNNEISEKSEIFDDQFSVERPDGSNFTLKIRSTKLEDSAMYFCASSWDIFEQFFGPGTRLTVL.

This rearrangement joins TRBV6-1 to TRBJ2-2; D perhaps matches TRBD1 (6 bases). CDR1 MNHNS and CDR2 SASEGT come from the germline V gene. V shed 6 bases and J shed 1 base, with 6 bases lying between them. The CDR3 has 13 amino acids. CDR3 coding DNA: TGTGCCAGCAGACAGGGGAACACCGGGGAGCTGTTTTTT. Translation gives CASRQGNTGELFF.

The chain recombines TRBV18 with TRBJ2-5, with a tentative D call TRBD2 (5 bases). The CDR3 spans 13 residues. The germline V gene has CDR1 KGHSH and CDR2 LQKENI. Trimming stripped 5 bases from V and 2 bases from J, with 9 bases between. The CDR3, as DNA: TGTGCCAGCTCAGAAAGGAGGCAAGAGACCCAGTACTTC. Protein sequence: CASSERRQETQYF.

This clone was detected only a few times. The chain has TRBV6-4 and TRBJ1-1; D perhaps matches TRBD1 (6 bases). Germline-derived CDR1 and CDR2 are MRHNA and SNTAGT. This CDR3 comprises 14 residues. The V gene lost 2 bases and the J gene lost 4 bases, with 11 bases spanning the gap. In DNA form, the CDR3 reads TGTGCCAGCAGTGACCTAGGGGGGTGCACTGAAGCTTTCTTT. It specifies CASSDLGGCTEAFF.

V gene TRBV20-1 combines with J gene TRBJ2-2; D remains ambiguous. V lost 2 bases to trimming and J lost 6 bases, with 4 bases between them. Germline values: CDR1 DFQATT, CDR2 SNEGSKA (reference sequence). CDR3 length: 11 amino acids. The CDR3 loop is CSARRAGELFF. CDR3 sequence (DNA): TGCAGTGCTAGAAGGGCCGGGGAGCTGTTTTTT.

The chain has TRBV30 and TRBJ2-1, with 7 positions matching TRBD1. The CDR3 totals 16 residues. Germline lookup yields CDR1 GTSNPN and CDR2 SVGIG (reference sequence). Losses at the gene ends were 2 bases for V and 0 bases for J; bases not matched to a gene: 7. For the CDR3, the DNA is TGTGCCTGGAGTATCTCAACAGGGGTCTCCTACAATGAGCAGTTCTTC. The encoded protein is CAWSISTGVSYNEQFF. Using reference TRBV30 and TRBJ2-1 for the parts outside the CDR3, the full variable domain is SQTIHQWPATLVQPVGSPLSLECTVEGTSNPNLYWYRQAAGRGLQLLFYSVGIGQISSEVPQNLSASRPQDRQFILSSKKLLLSDSGFYLCAWSISTGVSYNEQFFGPGTRLTVL.

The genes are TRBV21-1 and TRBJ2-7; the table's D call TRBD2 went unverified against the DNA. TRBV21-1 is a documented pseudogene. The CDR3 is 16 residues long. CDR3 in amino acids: CASSKPTSVSSYEQYF. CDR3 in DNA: TGTGCCAGCAGCAAACCCACTAGCGTGAGCTCCTACGAGCAGTACTTC.

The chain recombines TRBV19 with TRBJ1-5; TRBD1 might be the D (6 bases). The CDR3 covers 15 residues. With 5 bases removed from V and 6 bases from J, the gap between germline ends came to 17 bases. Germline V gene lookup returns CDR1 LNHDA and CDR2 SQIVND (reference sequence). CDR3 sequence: CASSPDHRAAQPQHF. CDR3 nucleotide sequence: TGTGCCAGTAGTCCTGACCACAGGGCTGCTCAGCCCCAGCATTTT.

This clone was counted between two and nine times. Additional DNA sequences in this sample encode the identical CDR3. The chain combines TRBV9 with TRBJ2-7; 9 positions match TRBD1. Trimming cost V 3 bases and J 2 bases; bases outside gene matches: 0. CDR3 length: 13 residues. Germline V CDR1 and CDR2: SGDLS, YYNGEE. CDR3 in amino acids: CASSGQGAYEQYF. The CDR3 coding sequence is TGTGCCAGCAGCGGACAGGGGGCCTACGAGCAGTACTTC.

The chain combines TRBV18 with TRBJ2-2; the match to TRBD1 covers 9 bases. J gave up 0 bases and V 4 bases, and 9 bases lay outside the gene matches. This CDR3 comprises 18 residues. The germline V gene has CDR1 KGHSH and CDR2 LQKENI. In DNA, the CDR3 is TGTGCCAGCTCACTCTATTCGGGACAGGGCTCGAACACCGGGGAGCTGTTTTTT. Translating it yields CASSLYSGQGSNTGELFF.

The CDR3: CASSLWKREGRTDTQYF. The CDR3 nucleotides read TGTGCCAGCAGTTTATGGAAGCGGGAGGGCCGCACAGATACGCAGTATTTT. The V gene is TRBV28, the J gene TRBJ2-3, with 10 bases lining up with TRBD2. Looked up from germline, CDR1 is MDHEN and CDR2 is SYDVKM. The junction had 4 bases not matched to a gene; V was cut back by 0 bases and J by 1 base. The length of the CDR3 is 17 residues.

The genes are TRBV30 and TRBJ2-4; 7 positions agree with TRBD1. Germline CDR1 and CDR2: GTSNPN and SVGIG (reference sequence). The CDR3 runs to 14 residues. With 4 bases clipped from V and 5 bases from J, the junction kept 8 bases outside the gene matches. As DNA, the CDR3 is TGTGCCTGGAATCTAGGACAGGAGGAAAACATTCAGTACTTC. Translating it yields CAWNLGQEENIQYF.

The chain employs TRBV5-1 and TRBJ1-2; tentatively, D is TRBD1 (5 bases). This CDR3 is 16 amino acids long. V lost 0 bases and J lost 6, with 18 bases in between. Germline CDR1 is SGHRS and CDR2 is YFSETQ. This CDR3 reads CASSLGGRLWNNGYTF. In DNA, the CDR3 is TGCGCCAGCAGCTTGGGGGGACGGCTATGGAACAATGGCTACACCTTC. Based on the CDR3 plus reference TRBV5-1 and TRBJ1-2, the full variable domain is KAGVTQTPRYLIKTRGQQVTLSCSPISGHRSVSWYQQTPGQGLQFLFEYFSETQRNKGNFPGRFSGRQFSNSRSEMNVSTLELGDSALYLCASSLGGRLWNNGYTFGSGTRLTVV.

For the CDR3, the DNA is TGTGCCAGCAGTGGTACAGGGGAGGAGACCCAGTACTTC. Translation gives CASSGTGEETQYF. The chain recombines TRBV6-1 with TRBJ2-5; 7 bases are a match to TRBD1. Germline V gives CDR1 MNHNS, CDR2 SASEGT. The CDR3 spans 13 residues. V was pared by 4 bases and J by 5 bases, with 4 bases of the junction left unmatched.

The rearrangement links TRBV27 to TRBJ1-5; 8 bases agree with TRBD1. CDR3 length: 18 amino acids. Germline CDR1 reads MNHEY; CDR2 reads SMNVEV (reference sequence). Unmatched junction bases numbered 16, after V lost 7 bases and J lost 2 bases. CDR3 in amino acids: CASTKSSQGAFGNQPQHF. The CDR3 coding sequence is TGTGCCAGCACCAAATCGTCTCAGGGGGCTTTTGGCAATCAGCCCCAGCATTTT.

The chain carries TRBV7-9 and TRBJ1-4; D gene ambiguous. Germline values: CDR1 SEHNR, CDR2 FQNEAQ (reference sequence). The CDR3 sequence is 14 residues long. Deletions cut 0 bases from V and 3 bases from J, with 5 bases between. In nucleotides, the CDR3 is TGTGCCAGCAGCTTAGCTGGCGCTAATGAAAAACTGTTTTTT. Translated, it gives CASSLAGANEKLFF.

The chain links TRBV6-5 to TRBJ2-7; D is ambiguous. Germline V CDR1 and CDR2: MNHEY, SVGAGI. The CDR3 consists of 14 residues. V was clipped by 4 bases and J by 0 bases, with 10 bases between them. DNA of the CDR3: TGTGCCAGCAGTTTAAGGCGTCACTCCTACGAGCAGTACTTC. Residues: CASSLRRHSYEQYF.

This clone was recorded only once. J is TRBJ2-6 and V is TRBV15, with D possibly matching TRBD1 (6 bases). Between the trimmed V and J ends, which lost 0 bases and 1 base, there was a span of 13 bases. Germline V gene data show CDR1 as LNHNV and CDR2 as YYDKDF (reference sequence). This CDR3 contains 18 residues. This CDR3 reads CATSRDQGFPSGANVLTF. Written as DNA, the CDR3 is TGTGCCACCAGCAGAGATCAGGGGTTCCCGTCTGGGGCCAACGTCCTGACTTTC. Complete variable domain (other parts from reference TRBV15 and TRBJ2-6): DAMVIQNPRYQVTQFGKPVTLSCSQTLNHNVMYWYQQKSSQAPKLLFHYYDKDFNNEADTPDNFQSRRPNTSFCFLDIRSPGLGDTAMYLCATSRDQGFPSGANVLTFGAGSRLTVL.

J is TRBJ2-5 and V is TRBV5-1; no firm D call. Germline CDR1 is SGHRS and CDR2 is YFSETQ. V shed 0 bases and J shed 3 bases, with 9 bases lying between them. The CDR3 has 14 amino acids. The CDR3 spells CASSLAGQKETQYF. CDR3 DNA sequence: TGCGCCAGCAGCTTGGCCGGGCAAAAAGAGACCCAGTACTTC.

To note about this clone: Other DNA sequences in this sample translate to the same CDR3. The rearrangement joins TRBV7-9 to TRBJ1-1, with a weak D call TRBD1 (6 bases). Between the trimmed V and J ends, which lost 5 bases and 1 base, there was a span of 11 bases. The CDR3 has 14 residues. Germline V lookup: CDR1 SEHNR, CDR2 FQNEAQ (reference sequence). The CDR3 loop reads CASSPWTENTEAFF. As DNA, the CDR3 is TGTGCCAGCAGCCCATGGACAGAGAACACTGAAGCTTTCTTT.